The source of this T cell receptor (beta chain) is a study of cytomegalovirus exposure and HLA in healthy donors. Turning to the study itself: Earlier findings included roughly 120 million unique TCR beta sequences obtained from around 180 million T cells. HLA-typed donors contributed around 88 million unique TCRs, which were held in an early data release.

The study's findings and limits: Cytomegalovirus-associated TCR beta chains were listed, numbering 150 to 200. What was likely a sequencing artifact was a cluster of highly shared sequence variants.

It was with 60 Vbeta and 13 Jbeta primers that the PCR ran. Sequencing used immunoSEQ multiplex PCR; TCRdb keeps in-frame clones, though not all of them. The data show roughly 34,000 clones, roughly 84% seen once. Germline V lookup: CDR1 GTSNPN, CDR2 SVGIG (reference sequence). V dropped 4 bases and J dropped 2 bases, with 8 bases sitting between them. The CDR3 runs to 12 residues. A word on this clone: The antigen remains undetermined.

The clonotype originates from a woman between 18 and 30 years old in good health and CMV-seronegative. This sequence joins TRBV30 and TRBJ1-2; D gene unclear. Specimen: PBMCs. CDR3 sequence (DNA): TGTGCCTGGATCAGTGCCAACTATGGCTACACCTTC. Translated, it gives CAWISANYGYTF.